This TCR beta chain originates from a study of identifying expanded T cells in peripheral blood. General observations from the study: Approximately two-week clone count variance significantly increased as total template count grew.

Healthy donors had no documented immune events, such as infections, while sampled. Measured with immunoSEQ multiplex PCR; TCRdb has only the in-frame clones, and not every one. This sample has 95,000 to 100,000 clones; 70% to 90% occur once, and the top ten carry about 18%. Points on this clone: Antigen specificity is unknown.

The sequence derives from a person aged 18-70 years in good health. The sequenced sample consisted of blood.

CDR3 sequence: CASSLQLTTDTSTDTQYF. CDR3 sequence (DNA): TGTGCCAGCAGCCTACAGCTCACAACGGACACTAGCACAGATACGCAGTATTTT. J is TRBJ2-3 and V is TRBV4-2; D possibly corresponds to TRBD1 (5 bases). Germline CDR1 and CDR2: LGHNA and YNFKEQ. CDR3 length equals 18 residues. V lost 4 bases, J lost 0 bases, and 20 bases lay in between.